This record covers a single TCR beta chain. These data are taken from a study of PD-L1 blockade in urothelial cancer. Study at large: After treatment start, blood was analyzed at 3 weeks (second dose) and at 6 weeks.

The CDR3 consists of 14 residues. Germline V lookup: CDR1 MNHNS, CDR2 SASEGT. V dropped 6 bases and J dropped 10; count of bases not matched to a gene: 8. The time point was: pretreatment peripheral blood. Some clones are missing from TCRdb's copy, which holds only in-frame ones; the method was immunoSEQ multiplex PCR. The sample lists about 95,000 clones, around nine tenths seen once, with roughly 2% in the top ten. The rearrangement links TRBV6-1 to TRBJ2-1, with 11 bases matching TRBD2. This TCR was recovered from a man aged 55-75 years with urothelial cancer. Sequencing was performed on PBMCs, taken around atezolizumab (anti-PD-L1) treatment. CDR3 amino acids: CASRPPSSGGEQFF. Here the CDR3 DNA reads TGTGCCAGCAGACCACCCTCTAGCGGGGGGGAGCAGTTCTTC.